This T cell receptor beta chain was sequenced in a study of early T cells in non-severe SARS-CoV-2 infection. This clonotype was seen repeatedly, ten times or more. The germline gives CDR1 LNHDA, CDR2 SQIVND (reference sequence). There are 14 residues in the CDR3. V dropped 7 bases and J dropped 1 base, with 12 bases sitting between them. From the 5' RACE reads, TCRdb called clonotypes with MiXCR, one entry per CDR3 protein. This table holds tens of thousands of distinct CDR3 sequences, around 4% found once. This TCR derives from an adult who was a healthcare worker with PCR-confirmed SARS-CoV-2 infection or an uninfected control (not recorded which). This chain connects TRBV19 to TRBJ2-3; D gene uncertain. Specimen: whole blood. The CDR3 bases are TGTGCCAGTAAGGAGAGGACCCGCACAGATACGCAGTATTTT. The encoded protein is CASKERTRTDTQYF.